This T cell receptor beta chain appears in the sequencing data of a study of blood T cell repertoires in COVID-19. The CDR3 consists of 18 residues. Germline V gives CDR1 SGHTA, CDR2 FQGNSA. Unmatched junction bases numbered 6, after V lost 5 bases and J lost 0 bases. With regard to this clone: Other DNA sequences within the sample encode an identical CDR3.

TCRdb keeps only in-frame clones here, not all; method: immunoSEQ multiplex PCR. The repertoire has about 260,000 clones, more than 75% of them found once; the top ten carry over 7.5%. V and J are TRBV7-2 and TRBJ2-1; 14 positions match TRBD2. Sequencing was done on a sample of peripheral blood. This clonotype originated in a man in his forties who had recovered from COVID-19. DNA for the CDR3: TGTGCCAGCAGCCCCCGGACTAGCGGGAGGAGCTCCTACAATGAGCAGTTCTTC. Its protein product is CASSPRTSGRSSYNEQFF.